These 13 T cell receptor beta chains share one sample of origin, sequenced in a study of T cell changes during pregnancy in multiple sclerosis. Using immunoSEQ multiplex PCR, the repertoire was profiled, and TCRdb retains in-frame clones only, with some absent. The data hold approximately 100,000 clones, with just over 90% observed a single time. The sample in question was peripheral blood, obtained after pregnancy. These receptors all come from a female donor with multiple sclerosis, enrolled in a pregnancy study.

CDR3 amino acids: CASSAPSAGGRDEQFF. The CDR3 nucleotides read TGTGCCAGCAGCGCACCATCTGCGGGGGGGCGGGATGAGCAGTTCTTC. J is TRBJ2-1 and V is TRBV9; 9 bases fit TRBD2. The germline CDR1 and CDR2 sequences are SGDLS and YYNGEE. With V trimmed by 3 bases and J by 8 bases, 12 bases remained unmatched. The CDR3 covers 16 residues.

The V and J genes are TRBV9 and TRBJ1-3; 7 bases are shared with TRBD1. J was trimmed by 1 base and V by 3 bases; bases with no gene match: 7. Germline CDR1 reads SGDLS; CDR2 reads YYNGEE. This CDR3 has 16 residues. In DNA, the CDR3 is TGTGCCAGCAGCGCCAGGACAGGTACATCTGGAAACACCATATATTTT. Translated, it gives CASSARTGTSGNTIYF.

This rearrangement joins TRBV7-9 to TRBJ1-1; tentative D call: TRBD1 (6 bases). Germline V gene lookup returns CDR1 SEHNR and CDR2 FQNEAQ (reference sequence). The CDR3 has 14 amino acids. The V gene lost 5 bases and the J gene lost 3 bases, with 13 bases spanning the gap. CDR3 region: CASSPLTGHTEAFF. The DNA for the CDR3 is TGTGCCAGCAGCCCACTAACAGGGCACACTGAAGCTTTCTTT.

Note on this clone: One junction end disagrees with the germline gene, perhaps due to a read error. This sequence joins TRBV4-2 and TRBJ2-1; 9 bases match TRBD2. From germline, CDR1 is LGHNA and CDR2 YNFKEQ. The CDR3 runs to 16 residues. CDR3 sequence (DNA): TGTGCCAGCAGCGAAGACGGACTAGCGTCTGCGCATGAGCAGTTCTTC. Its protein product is CASSEDGLASAHEQFF.

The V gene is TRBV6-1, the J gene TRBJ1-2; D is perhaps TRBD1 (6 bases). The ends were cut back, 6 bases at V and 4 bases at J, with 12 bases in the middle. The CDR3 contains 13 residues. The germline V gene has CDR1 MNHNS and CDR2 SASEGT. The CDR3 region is CASRADSPYGYTF. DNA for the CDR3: TGTGCCAGCAGGGCGGACAGCCCCTATGGCTACACCTTC.

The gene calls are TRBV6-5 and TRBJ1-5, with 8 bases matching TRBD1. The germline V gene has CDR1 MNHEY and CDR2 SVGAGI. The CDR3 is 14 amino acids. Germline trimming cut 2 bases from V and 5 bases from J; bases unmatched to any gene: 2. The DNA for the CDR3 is TGTGCCAGCAGTTACCAGGGGGCGGATCAGCCCCAGCATTTT. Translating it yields CASSYQGADQPQHF.

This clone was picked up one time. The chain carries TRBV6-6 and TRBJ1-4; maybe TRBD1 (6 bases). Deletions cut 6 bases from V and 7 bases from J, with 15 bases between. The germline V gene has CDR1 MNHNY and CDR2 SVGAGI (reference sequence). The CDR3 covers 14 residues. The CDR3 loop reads CASSQDRRGEKLFF. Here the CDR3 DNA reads TGTGCCAGCAGCCAAGACAGGAGAGGTGAAAAACTGTTTTTT.

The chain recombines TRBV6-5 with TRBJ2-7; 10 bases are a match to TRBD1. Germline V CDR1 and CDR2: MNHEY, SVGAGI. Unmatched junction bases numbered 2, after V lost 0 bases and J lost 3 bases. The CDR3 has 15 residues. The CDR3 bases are TGTGCCAGCAGTTACTCCGGGACAGGGGTCTACGAGCAGTACTTC. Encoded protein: CASSYSGTGVYEQYF.

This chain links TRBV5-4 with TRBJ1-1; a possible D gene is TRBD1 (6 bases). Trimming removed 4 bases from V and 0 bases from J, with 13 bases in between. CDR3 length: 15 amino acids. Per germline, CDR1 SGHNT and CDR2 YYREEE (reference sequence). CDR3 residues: CASSRREGVNTEAFF. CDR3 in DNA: TGTGCCAGCAGCCGCCGGGAGGGGGTGAACACTGAAGCTTTCTTT.

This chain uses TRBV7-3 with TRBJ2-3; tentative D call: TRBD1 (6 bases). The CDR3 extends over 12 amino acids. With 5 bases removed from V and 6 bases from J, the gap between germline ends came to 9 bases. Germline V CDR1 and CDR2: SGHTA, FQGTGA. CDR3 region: CASSIRGDTQYF. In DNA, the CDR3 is TGTGCCAGCAGCATCAGGGGCGATACGCAGTATTTT.

The CDR3 nucleotides are TGTGCCACCAGCAGAGGGCGGGACACTGAAGCTTTCTTT. This encodes CATSRGRDTEAFF. The chain joins TRBV15 to TRBJ1-1, with D unresolved. Germline V gene data show CDR1 as LNHNV and CDR2 as YYDKDF (reference sequence). The CDR3 length is 13 residues. V lost 1 base, J lost 3 bases, and 6 bases lay in between. Together with reference TRBV15 and TRBJ1-1, the CDR3 gives the full variable domain: DAMVIQNPRYQVTQFGKPVTLSCSQTLNHNVMYWYQQKSSQAPKLLFHYYDKDFNNEADTPDNFQSRRPNTSFCFLDIRSPGLGDTAMYLCATSRGRDTEAFFGQGTRLTVV.

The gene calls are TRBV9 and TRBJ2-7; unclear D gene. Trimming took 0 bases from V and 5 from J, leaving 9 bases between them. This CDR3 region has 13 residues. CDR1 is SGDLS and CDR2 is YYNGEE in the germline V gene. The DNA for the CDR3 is TGTGCCAGCAGCGTAGTATCTTCGGACGAGCAGTACTTC. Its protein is CASSVVSSDEQYF.

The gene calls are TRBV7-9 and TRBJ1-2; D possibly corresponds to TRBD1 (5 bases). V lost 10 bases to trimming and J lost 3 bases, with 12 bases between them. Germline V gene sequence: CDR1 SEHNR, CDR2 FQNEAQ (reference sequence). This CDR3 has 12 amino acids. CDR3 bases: TGTGCCACCCTAGACAGACACTATGGCTACACCTTC. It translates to CATLDRHYGYTF.